This T cell receptor (beta chain) was observed in a study of blood T cell repertoires in COVID-19. Overall study context: Acute and convalescent COVID-19 samples came from the United States, Italy and Spain. From T cells, B-cell-depleted T cells, or PBMCs came the material, which was cDNA or gDNA.

Trimming removed 4 bases at V and 4 bases at J, with 7 bases between. Germline V lookup: CDR1 DFQATT, CDR2 SNEGSKA (reference sequence). The CDR3 spans 11 residues. Libraries were prepared by immunoSEQ multiplex PCR; TCRdb keeps only in-frame clonotypes and omits some of them. The sample carries more than 85,000 clones, roughly 89% recorded once. The sequenced material came from peripheral blood. The TCR originated in a woman aged 45-60 years with COVID-19, enrolled during active disease. V usage is TRBV20-1 and J usage is TRBJ1-2, with D hard to call. DNA for the CDR3: TGCAGTGCTACTAAGAGCTATGGCTACACCTTC. It yields the protein CSATKSYGYTF.